These 4 T cell receptor beta chains came from one sample sequenced in a study of blood T cell repertoires in COVID-19. Sequencing was performed with immunoSEQ multiplex PCR; in TCRdb, only in-frame clones are kept and a portion is missing. Among 50,000 or so clones listed, 82% were seen once. The material sequenced was peripheral blood. These receptors originate from a man older than 75 with COVID-19, enrolled during active disease.

In its sample, this clone was seen a few times. The chain uses TRBV7-9 and TRBJ1-4; D unresolved. This CDR3 region has 14 residues. V dropped 5 bases and J dropped 6 bases, with 13 bases sitting between them. Germline CDR1 and CDR2: SEHNR and FQNEAQ (reference sequence). CDR3 sequence (DNA): TGTGCCAGCAGCCCGCCGGGTATAGATGAAAAACTGTTTTTT. It yields the protein CASSPPGIDEKLFF.

The V and J genes are TRBV7-9 and TRBJ1-5, with TRBD1 identical over 10 bases. Trimming removed 5 bases from V and 4 bases from J; junction bases left unmatched: 8. The CDR3 loop spans 16 amino acids. Germline V gene data show CDR1 as SEHNR and CDR2 as FQNEAQ (reference sequence). The DNA for the CDR3 is TGTGCCAGCAGCATATGGGACAGGGGTCGAAATCAGCCCCAGCATTTT. Protein sequence: CASSIWDRGRNQPQHF.

The chain has TRBV5-4 and TRBJ2-7; 11 nucleotides agree with TRBD2. This CDR3 region has 15 residues. The J segment lost 2 bases and the V segment lost 3 bases, leaving 4 bases of the junction unmatched. Germline V CDR1 and CDR2: SGHNT, YYREEE (reference sequence). CDR3 amino acids: CASSSASGRTYEQYV. CDR3 coding DNA: TGTGCCAGCAGCTCCGCTAGCGGGAGGACCTACGAGCAGTACGTC.

The genes are TRBV24-1 and TRBJ2-1, with D possibly matching TRBD1 (6 bases). Trimming cost V 4 bases and J 8 bases, with 23 bases left between them. The CDR3 is made up of 17 amino acids. Germline assignment: CDR1 KGHDR and CDR2 SFDVKD. The CDR3 protein is CATSEKNRERSSHEQFF. The CDR3 DNA sequence: TGTGCCACCAGTGAAAAGAACAGGGAAAGGAGTAGCCATGAGCAGTTCTTC.